There are a few counts of the clone carrying this T cell receptor beta chain. Antigen: not known. Time point described: newly diagnosed GD, antithyroid drugs for less than 3 months. PBMC RNA served as the TCR library source. Germline V lookup: CDR1 MNHEY, CDR2 SMNVEV (reference sequence). V was shortened by 3 bases and J by 0 bases, with 9 bases between the two germline ends. This CDR3 is 14 amino acids long. The data were taken from a study of regulatory T cells in long-lasting Graves disease. The authors built TCR beta libraries using iRepertoire HTBI primers and Arm-PCR of CDR3 regions. TCRdb analysed the multiplex PCR reads with MiXCR anew, one entry per CDR3 protein. The table shows about 560,000 distinct CDR3 sequences, with roughly a sixth occurring only once. General study findings and limits: Owing to a sample size that was small, accuracy may have been reduced. Persistent-disease Graves' patients showed less TCR diversity than new cases.

These data also formed part of another study, on T cells in Graves' hyperthyroidism and ophthalmopathy. This second report adds: The study excluded patients with uncontrolled infection, other autoimmune disease, pregnancy or lactation. Through a model of 13 V-J features, ophthalmopathy was separated from stable hyperthyroidism.

This TCR was recovered from a man in his late teens or twenties with Graves disease. The sample in question was peripheral blood mononuclear cells (PBMCs), obtained at new diagnosis, from a patient treated with antithyroid drugs. This chain connects TRBV27 to TRBJ2-7; D may be TRBD1 (6 bases). The CDR3 DNA is TGTGCCAGCAGTTTTGGACAGAGCTCCTACGAGCAGTACTTC. Protein sequence: CASSFGQSSYEQYF.